The rows below give T cell receptor beta chains drawn from one sample of a study of Japanese encephalitis immunity and Zika vaccine responses. Each CDR3 protein gets one entry after TCRdb re-called the 5' RACE reads with MiXCR. The sample holds approximately 500 distinct CDR3 sequences; 6% to 8% are singletons and the top ten take about 29%. Source: antigen-activated CD4+ T cells from blood, cultured, taken during a Zika inactivated vaccine study. These receptor sequences come from an adult man who received an inactivated Zika virus vaccine. Each CDR3 is given with its conserved first and last residue. Each record gives: CDR3 length, J gene, clone size, D gene, V gene, CDR3 protein. The D gene is left open where the match is weak. Clone size appears in some rows only: once, few, many, or a class for an expanded clone.

>15|TRBJ1-1|large|TRBD1|TRBV4-3
CASSLTGGVDTEAFF
>15|TRBJ2-1|large|TRBD2|TRBV10-3
CAISARTSGEDEQFF
>15|TRBJ2-3|medium-sized|TRBD2|TRBV5-1
CASSLEGGGADTQYF
>13|TRBJ1-2|many|TRBD1|TRBV20-1
CSASEGALYGYTF
>15|TRBJ1-1|few|-|TRBV4-3
CASSQDGQRNTEAFF
>13|TRBJ1-2|large|-|TRBV4-3
CASSQDPVVGYTF
>14|TRBJ2-4|large|TRBD2|TRBV20-1
CSARGGSVKNIQYF
>16|TRBJ1-3|few|-|TRBV5-1
CASSNPYVHSGNTIYF
>15|TRBJ1-3|large|-|TRBV4-3
CASSQVDIGGNTIYF
>11|TRBJ2-5|few|-|TRBV6-2/TRBV6-3
CASSLWETQYF
>14|TRBJ2-2|medium-sized|-|TRBV4-3
CASSHPSNTGELFF
>15|TRBJ1-1|large|TRBD1|TRBV4-3
CASSQLTGDATEAFF
>16|TRBJ2-3|large|-|TRBV5-1
CASSLASGGGGDTQYF
>16|TRBJ2-2|-|-|TRBV5-1
CASSSLGGRDTGELFF
>16|TRBJ2-2|large|-|TRBV7-2
CASSIKSGSNTGELFF
>16|TRBJ2-5|medium-sized|TRBD1|TRBV5-1
CASSLDGTGGEETQYF
>14|TRBJ1-5|medium-sized|-|TRBV6-2/TRBV6-3
CASKGEGSNQPQHF
>14|TRBJ1-6|few|-|TRBV12-3/TRBV12-4
CASSFSTGGSPLHF
>16|TRBJ2-7|few|-|TRBV21-1
CASSGQGLASLHEQYF
>11|TRBJ1-2|few|-|TRBV7-9
CASSRTYGYTF
>11|TRBJ2-1|large|-|TRBV7-2
CASTPYNEQFF
>13|TRBJ2-1|medium-sized|-|TRBV3-1
CASSQYGGGEQFF
>16|TRBJ1-2|large|TRBD1|TRBV7-8
CASSLGGTGAVRGYTF
>14|TRBJ2-5|-|-|TRBV28
CASRRGRVGETQYF
>14|TRBJ2-1|medium-sized|TRBD2|TRBV20-1
CSSRIAGALNEQFF
>16|TRBJ2-1|medium-sized|TRBD1|TRBV4-3
CASSQVRDSSYNEQFF
>14|TRBJ2-1|large|-|TRBV4-3
CASSQVGDFLEQFF
>15|TRBJ2-3|medium-sized|-|TRBV27
CASAANPNPTDTQYF
>15|TRBJ1-2|large|-|TRBV20-1
CSARATGQPNYGYTF
>17|TRBJ2-3|medium-sized|TRBD2|TRBV7-2
CASRPGYRASGVDTQYF
>14|TRBJ1-1|large|-|TRBV5-1
CASSLEPQNTEAFF
>18|TRBJ2-5|medium-sized|TRBD2|TRBV5-1
CASSLGRTSGRSDMTQYF
>14|TRBJ1-6|few|-|TRBV19
CASSGHRDVSPLHF
>15|TRBJ2-3|-|-|TRBV7-8
CASSLRTLGTDTQYF
>13|TRBJ1-5|medium-sized|TRBD1|TRBV5-6
CASCAGGGQPQHF